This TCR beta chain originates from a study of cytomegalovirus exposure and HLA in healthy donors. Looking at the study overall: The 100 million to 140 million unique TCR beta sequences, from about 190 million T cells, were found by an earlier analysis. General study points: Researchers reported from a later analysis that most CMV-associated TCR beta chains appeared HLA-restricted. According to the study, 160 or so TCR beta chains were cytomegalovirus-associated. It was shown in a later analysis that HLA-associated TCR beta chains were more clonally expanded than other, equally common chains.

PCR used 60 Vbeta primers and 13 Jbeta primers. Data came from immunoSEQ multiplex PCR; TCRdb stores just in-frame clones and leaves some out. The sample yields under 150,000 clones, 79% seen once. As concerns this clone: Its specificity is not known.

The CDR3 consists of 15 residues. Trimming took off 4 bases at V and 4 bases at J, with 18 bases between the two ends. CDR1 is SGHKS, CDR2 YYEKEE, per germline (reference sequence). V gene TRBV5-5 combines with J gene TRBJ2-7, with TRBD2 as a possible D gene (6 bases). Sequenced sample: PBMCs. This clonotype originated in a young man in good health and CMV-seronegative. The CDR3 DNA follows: TGTGCCAGCAGCCCCTGGGAGGACACCATATACGAGCAGTACTTC. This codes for CASSPWEDTIYEQYF.